This is a list of T cell receptor beta chains from one sample in a study of blood T cell repertoires in COVID-19. Profiled with immunoSEQ multiplex PCR; TCRdb holds only in-frame clones, not every one. Altogether about 130,000 clones are present, 84% being singletons, with the ten largest covering 12%. Source material: peripheral blood. The receptor source for this set is a woman aged 55-75 years with acute or convalescent COVID-19. Each CDR3 is given with its conserved first and last residue. D genes are given only for firm matches. Size is stated for part of the rows, as once, few or many counts, or as a class when the clone is expanded.

>TRBJ2-5|TRBV19|TRBD2|.
TGTGCCGGTAGTACAGGGACTAGCGGGGGAGAGACCCAGTACTTC
CAGSTGTSGGETQYF
>TRBJ1-1|TRBV6-5|TRBD1|.
TGTGCCAGCAGTTACACAGGGGATAACACTGAAGCTTTCTTT
CASSYTGDNTEAFF
>TRBJ1-1|TRBV19|.|once
TGTGCCAGTAGTAGTCCGAGGGAGGGGTCGCACACTGAAGCTTTCTTT
CASSSPREGSHTEAFF
>TRBJ2-4|TRBV2|.|.
TGTGCCAGCAACCCGGAGGCCAAAAACATTCAGTACTTC
CASNPEAKNIQYF
>TRBJ1-4|TRBV19|.|.
TGTGCCAGTAAGGTGCAGGAAAATGAAAAACTGTTTTTT
CASKVQENEKLFF
>TRBJ1-2|TRBV21-1|.|.
TGTGCCAGCAGCAAAGCGCCGGGACAGGGGGCAAACTATGGCTACACCTTC
CASSKAPGQGANYGYTF
>TRBJ1-2|TRBV18|TRBD1|.
TGTGCCAGCTCACCGCGCAGGACAGGGGGGGCCACTAGTGGCTACACCTTC
CASSPRRTGGATSGYTF
>TRBJ2-6|TRBV30|.|.
TGTGCCGTGGACAACCCGTTCTCTGGGGCCAACGTCCTGACTTTC
CAVDNPFSGANVLTF
>TRBJ1-2|TRBV9|.|.
TGTGCCAGCAGCGTAGCGGGAGGGGGCTTC
CASSVAGGGF
>TRBJ1-2|TRBV30|.|once
TGTGCCTGGAGTGAACCACCGGCTAACTATGGCTACACCTTC
CAWSEPPANYGYTF
>TRBJ2-1|TRBV2|TRBD2|.
TGTGCCAGCAGAGGACTGGGGGGGGTATACAATGAGCAGTTCTTC
CASRGLGGVYNEQFF
>TRBJ1-1|TRBV19|.|.
TGTGCCAGTACCCACAGGGAACAGTACACTGAAGCTTTCTTT
CASTHREQYTEAFF
>TRBJ1-6|TRBV6-1|.|.
TGTGCCAGCAGTGCGCGATCATCACCCCTGCTAAATAATTCACCCCTCCACTTT
CASSARSSPLLNNSPLHF
>TRBJ2-5|TRBV5-1|.|.
TGCGCCAGCAGCTTGGGGTCAGGGAGGCAAGAGACCCAGTACTTC
CASSLGSGRQETQYF
>TRBJ1-1|TRBV5-1|.|.
TGCGCCAGCAGCCCCTCCTTGAACACTGAAGCTTTCTTT
CASSPSLNTEAFF
>TRBJ1-6|TRBV7-9|.|.
TGTGCCAGCAGCTTAGGTGGACGGAGGAATTCACCCCTCCACTTT
CASSLGGRRNSPLHF
>TRBJ1-1|TRBV12-3/TRBV12-4|.|few
TGTGCCAGCAGCCCGTCGGGGAACACTGAAGCTTTCTTT
CASSPSGNTEAFF
>TRBJ2-1|TRBV2|.|.
TGTGCCAGCACCTTCGACAGAAAAATTATCAATGAGCAGTTCTTC
CASTFDRKIINEQFF
>TRBJ2-5|TRBV5-1|.|once
TGCGCCAGCAGCCACGTCGACAGAATAGAGACCCAGTACTTC
CASSHVDRIETQYF
>TRBJ2-5|TRBV30|.|.
TGTGCCTGGAGTGTATATCTTCAAGAGACCCAGTACTTC
CAWSVYLQETQYF
>TRBJ1-2|TRBV21-1|.|.
TGTGCCAGCAGCAAACGGGTAAAGAGGCAGTTTCCCCTAAGGGGTGTGGGATACTATGGCTACACCTTC
CASSKRVKRQFPLRGVGYYGYTF
>TRBJ1-5|TRBV6-5|.|many
TGTGCCAGCGGTACAGGGAGAGGTCAGCCCCAGCATTTT
CASGTGRGQPQHF
>TRBJ1-2|TRBV19|TRBD1|.
TGTGCCAGTAGGGGGACAGGTGATGGGCATGGCTACACCTTC
CASRGTGDGHGYTF
>TRBJ1-1|TRBV5-1|.|.
TGCGCCAGCAGCCAGAACACTGAAGCTTTCTTT
CASSQNTEAFF
>TRBJ1-5|TRBV6-5|.|.
TGTGCCAGCAGTTTAACGGGGGACAATCAGCCCCAGCATTTT
CASSLTGDNQPQHF
>TRBJ1-2|TRBV12-3/TRBV12-4|.|.
TGTGCCAGCAGTTTAGCAGTCGAGGGCGGCTACACCTTC
CASSLAVEGGYTF
>TRBJ2-7|TRBV3-1/TRBV3-2|.|few
TGTGCCAGCAGCAACAGGGTCCGAAGATACGAGCAGTACTTC
CASSNRVRRYEQYF
>TRBJ2-2|TRBV24-1|TRBD2|.
TGTGCCACCAGTGACCCCGGGACTAGCGGGCCAGGGGAGCTGTTTTTT
CATSDPGTSGPGELFF
>TRBJ2-5|TRBV5-4|.|.
TGTGCCAGCAGCTTTCGAGGTGGTGAGACCCAGTACTTC
CASSFRGGETQYF
>TRBJ1-1|TRBV3-1/TRBV3-2|.|.
TGTGCCAGCAGCCCCCTGTTGGGGGGAACTGAAGCTTTCTTT
CASSPLLGGTEAFF
>TRBJ1-2|TRBV4-1|TRBD1|.
TGCGCCAGCAGCCCGGGACAGGTTAATGGTGGCTACACCTTC
CASSPGQVNGGYTF
>TRBJ2-2|TRBV23-1|.|.
TGCGCCAGCAGTCACCCCTCTTACGGGGAGCTGTTTTTT
CASSHPSYGELFF
>TRBJ2-1|TRBV7-9|.|.
TGTGCCAGCAGCTTAGGAGGGACTCTGGAGGGCCATGAGCAGTTCTTC
CASSLGGTLEGHEQFF
>TRBJ2-3|TRBV3-1/TRBV3-2|TRBD2|.
TGTGCCAGCAGTCCCGGGGGGGCAGATACGCAGTATTTT
CASSPGGADTQYF
>TRBJ1-2|TRBV24-1|TRBD1|once
TGTGCCACCAGTGACCCTGGGACAGGGAATGGCTACACCTTC
CATSDPGTGNGYTF
>TRBJ1-2|TRBV10-2|.|.
TGCGCCAGCAGAGCGACGGACAGACCCAACTATGGCTACACCTTC
CASRATDRPNYGYTF
>TRBJ2-3|TRBV10-3|TRBD1|.
TGTGCCGTCCGACAACCCCCGGGACAGGGAGGTACAGATACGCAGTATTTT
CAVRQPPGQGGTDTQYF
>TRBJ2-5|TRBV5-1|.|.
TGCGCCAGCAGCTTGGGGGGGGTCCAAGAGACCCAGTACTTC
CASSLGGVQETQYF
>TRBJ1-1|TRBV11-2|.|.
TGTGCCAGCAGCAAGACAGGTTTCGAAGCTTTCTTT
CASSKTGFEAFF
>TRBJ1-5|TRBV2|.|.
TGTGCCAGCAGTGCCCTAGGGGGTTCGGCCAATCGTCAGCCCCAGCATTTT
CASSALGGSANRQPQHF
>TRBJ2-7|TRBV4-2|.|.
TGTGCCAGCAGCCAAGAGGTGCGAGACTCCTACGAGCAGTACTTC
CASSQEVRDSYEQYF
>TRBJ1-1|TRBV7-2|TRBD1|.
TGTGCCAGCAGCGGTTGGGGACAGGACACTGAAGCTTTCTTT
CASSGWGQDTEAFF
>TRBJ1-2|TRBV25-1|.|.
TGTGCCAGCAGTGAATCCCCCCCACGGGAAGAAAACTATGGCTACACCTTC
CASSESPPREENYGYTF
>TRBJ2-1|TRBV6-5|TRBD1|.
TGTGCCAGCAGCCCGGACAGGGGAACCTACAATGAGCAGTTCTTC
CASSPDRGTYNEQFF
>TRBJ1-4|TRBV7-9|TRBD1|once
TGTGCCAGCAGCTCGCTTAAGACCGGACAGGCTAGGGGGGAAAAACTGTTTTTT
CASSSLKTGQARGEKLFF
>TRBJ1-2|TRBV7-9|TRBD1|.
TGTGCCAGCAGCCAAACGACAGGGTCAAACTATGGCTACACCTTC
CASSQTTGSNYGYTF
>TRBJ1-6|TRBV18|.|.
TGTGCCAGCTCCCCGGGGGATTCCTATAATTCACCCCTCCACTTT
CASSPGDSYNSPLHF
>TRBJ2-7|TRBV30|TRBD2|.
TGTGCCTTTAATTGGGGGGGAGGTCATGACGAGCAGTACTTC
CAFNWGGGHDEQYF
>TRBJ1-6|TRBV7-2|TRBD1|.
TGTGCCAGCAGTCTTCGACAGGGTGGTACACCCCTCCACTTT
CASSLRQGGTPLHF
>TRBJ1-2|TRBV11-2|.|.
TGTGCCAGCAGCTTAGCCCACCCTACAGGGAATGGCTACACCTTC
CASSLAHPTGNGYTF